Listed below are T cell receptor beta chains from one sample, sequenced in a study of post-analysis software for immune sequencing data. Each CDR3 protein gets one entry after TCRdb re-called the PCR reads with MiXCR. The table records roughly 400,000 distinct CDR3 sequences, roughly 38% of them present only once. Sequencing input: blood. All receptors come from a girl aged 2-10 years with multiple sclerosis. CDR3s leave out the opening cysteine and the closing phenylalanine or tryptophan.

V | CDR3
TRBV12-3/TRBV12-4 | ASSLEGFYGYT
TRBV28 | ASTPMAFQETQY
TRBV20-1 | SAHPGQTYYEQY
TRBV12-3/TRBV12-4 | ASSLALGGGQPQH
TRBV7-9 | ASSPVIRQETQY
TRBV29-1 | SVEQSNYGYT
TRBV18 | ASSPGVQTSEKLF
TRBV5-5 | AGSWGDISSYNEQF
TRBV5-1 | ASSPGTPKETQY
TRBV10-3 | AIRSHRYEQY
TRBV7-6 | ASSLVGQGVNEQF
TRBV12-3/TRBV12-4 | ASSSEWTGSGANVLT
TRBV10-3 | AISVGGRSKETQY
TRBV6-1 | ASSDGGGYEQY
TRBV28 | ASSLLDRGVYEQY
TRBV12-3/TRBV12-4 | ASTLAGQPSYGYT
TRBV6-2/TRBV6-3 | ASSYSGVPYEQY
TRBV6-6 | ASSTRDRGSLNTEAF
TRBV12-3/TRBV12-4 | ASRDQKDQETQY